These 30 T cell receptor beta chains came from one sample sequenced in a study of radiation and T cells in renal cell carcinoma. Using immunoSEQ multiplex PCR, the repertoire was profiled, and TCRdb retains in-frame clones only, with some absent. The sample yields about 59,000 clones, 60% to 85% seen once. Stated time point: baseline pretreatment blood. The treatment here: 15 Gy SBRT to primary tumor, nephrectomy 4 weeks later. Sequenced here: blood, sampled from a patient whose treatment included radiotherapy and nephrectomy. Receptors were obtained from a man aged 55 to 70 with renal cell carcinoma.

This chain uses TRBV5-1 with TRBJ2-1; 9 bases are a match to TRBD1. This CDR3 has 15 residues. V lost 4 bases and J lost 2; bases outside the gene matches: 4. From germline, CDR1 is SGHRS and CDR2 YFSETQ. The CDR3 here is CASSLRQGAYNEQFF. The DNA of the CDR3 is TGCGCCAGCAGCCTAAGACAGGGGGCCTACAATGAGCAGTTCTTC. Drawing the rest from reference TRBV5-1 and TRBJ2-1, the complete variable domain is KAGVTQTPRYLIKTRGQQVTLSCSPISGHRSVSWYQQTPGQGLQFLFEYFSETQRNKGNFPGRFSGRQFSNSRSEMNVSTLELGDSALYLCASSLRQGAYNEQFFGPGTRLTVL.

The CDR3 bases are TGTGCCAGCAGGCCCCGAGGACTGGACGACACGAACTTCAGCGAGCAGTACTTC. This encodes CASRPRGLDDTNFSEQYF. The chain employs TRBV7-8 and TRBJ2-5, with D maybe TRBD2 (5 bases). The J call may be in error: the DNA end matches TRBJ2-7 better. Germline values: CDR1 SGHVS, CDR2 FQNEAQ. This CDR3 is built from 18 residues.

The genes are TRBV4-2 and TRBJ1-3; D gene uncertain. V was trimmed by 3 bases and J by 0 bases, leaving 15 bases between them. Germline CDR1 reads LGHNA; CDR2 reads YNFKEQ. This CDR3 region has 17 residues. The CDR3 nucleotides read TGTGCCAGCAGCCACCCCGTGAGGGCTTCCTCTGGAAACACCATATATTTT. Its translation: CASSHPVRASSGNTIYF.

The chain combines TRBV6-5 with TRBJ1-3; a weak D match, TRBD1 (6 bases). The V gene's germline CDR1 is MNHEY and CDR2 SVGAGI. The CDR3 is made up of 14 amino acids. With 7 bases removed from V and 7 bases from J, the gap between germline ends came to 17 bases. The DNA for the CDR3 is TGTGCCAGCATTGCTTGGGGGCAGGGTAACACCATATATTTT. It specifies CASIAWGQGNTIYF.

The chain carries TRBV19 and TRBJ1-5; 12 positions agree with TRBD1. Trimming took 9 bases from V and 5 from J; bases not matched to a gene: 5. Germline V gene lookup returns CDR1 LNHDA and CDR2 SQIVND (reference sequence). This CDR3 comprises 14 residues. The CDR3 nucleotides are TGTGCCAGCGGGGGGACAGGGGGCCATCAGCCCCAGCATTTT. Residues: CASGGTGGHQPQHF.

The chain couples TRBV5-1 to TRBJ2-7, with 12 bases fitting TRBD1. The CDR3 consists of 13 residues. Unmatched junction bases numbered 4, after V lost 7 bases and J lost 5 bases. The V gene's germline CDR1 is SGHRS and CDR2 YFSETQ. CDR3 protein: CASAGTGGHEQYF. CDR3 sequence (DNA): TGCGCCAGCGCCGGGACAGGGGGCCACGAGCAGTACTTC.

This chain links TRBV18 with TRBJ1-5; the D is unclear. Germline loops: CDR1 KGHSH, CDR2 LQKENI. V was shortened by 4 bases and J by 6 bases, with 13 bases between the two germline ends. The CDR3 sequence is 14 residues long. In DNA form, the CDR3 reads TGTGCCAGCTCACTACGGGCGGTGGGTCAGCCCCAGCATTTT. Translation: CASSLRAVGQPQHF.

The chain uses TRBV29-1 and TRBJ1-1, with D uncertain. The germline V and J ends were trimmed by 6 bases and 5 bases, with 19 bases remaining between them. The CDR3 has 14 amino acids. Germline V CDR1 and CDR2: SQVTM, ANQGSEA. CDR3: CSVAISLGGTEAFF. As DNA, the CDR3 is TGCAGCGTCGCGATCTCCCTAGGAGGGACTGAAGCTTTCTTT.

The chain employs TRBV11-2 and TRBJ2-7; possibly TRBD1 for D (5 bases). CDR1 and CDR2 (germline): SGHAT, FQNNGV. The CDR3 has 14 amino acids. Trimming removed 5 bases from V and 2 bases from J, with 13 bases in between. The CDR3 DNA follows: TGTGCCAGCAGCCTCGGACATTTGACCTACGAGCAGTACTTC. Translated, it gives CASSLGHLTYEQYF.

This chain joins TRBV2 and TRBJ2-2; D is perhaps TRBD1 (6 bases). This CDR3 comprises 15 residues. Germline CDR1 reads SNHLY; CDR2 reads FYNNEI. V lost 8 bases to trimming and J lost 4 bases, with 17 bases between them. CDR3: CASWGSGVGTGELFF. For the CDR3, the DNA is TGTGCCAGCTGGGGGTCAGGGGTGGGCACCGGGGAGCTGTTTTTT.

This clone was observed a handful of times. The chain uses TRBV4-2 and TRBJ1-1; tentative D call: TRBD1 (5 bases). The CDR3 spans 14 residues. V lost 4 bases to trimming and J lost 0 bases, with 9 bases between them. Germline loops: CDR1 LGHNA, CDR2 YNFKEQ. DNA for the CDR3: TGTGCCAGCAGCCGGGAGGGGATGAACACTGAAGCTTTCTTT. It specifies CASSREGMNTEAFF.

The rearrangement links TRBV15 to TRBJ1-2; perhaps TRBD1 as D (6 bases). The V and J ends lost 0 bases and 3 bases respectively, with 14 bases between them. CDR1 is LNHNV and CDR2 is YYDKDF in the germline V gene (reference sequence). The CDR3 covers 16 residues. For the CDR3, the DNA is TGTGCCACCAGCAGAGATGAAGCAGGGGCTGACTATGGCTACACCTTC. Protein: CATSRDEAGADYGYTF. The complete variable domain, with remaining parts taken from reference TRBV15 and TRBJ1-2, reads DAMVIQNPRYQVTQFGKPVTLSCSQTLNHNVMYWYQQKSSQAPKLLFHYYDKDFNNEADTPDNFQSRRPNTSFCFLDIRSPGLGDTAMYLCATSRDEAGADYGYTFGSGTRLTVV.

The chain combines TRBV10-3 with TRBJ2-3, with TRBD2 matching 8 bases. The CDR3 contains 14 residues. Germline loops: CDR1 ENHRY, CDR2 SYGVKD. Losses at the gene ends were 6 bases for V and 2 bases for J; bases not matched to a gene: 4. Here the CDR3 reads CAISTSGFTDTQYF. The CDR3 DNA is TGTGCCATCAGCACTAGCGGCTTCACAGATACGCAGTATTTT.

This clone was seen just once. The chain recombines TRBV30 with TRBJ1-2; no clear D. The V gene lost 0 bases and the J gene lost 7 bases, with 12 bases spanning the gap. The germline V gene encodes CDR1 GTSNPN and CDR2 SVGIG (reference sequence). CDR3 length equals 13 residues. The CDR3 reads CAWSVSLSLGYTF. CDR3 coding DNA: TGTGCCTGGAGTGTAAGTCTGAGCCTTGGCTACACCTTC.

The chain recombines TRBV30 with TRBJ2-6; D remains ambiguous. CDR3 size: 15 residues. The V gene's germline CDR1 is GTSNPN and CDR2 SVGIG (reference sequence). Trimming cost V 5 bases and J 0 bases, with 11 bases left between them. CDR3 loop: CAWEDGYSGANVLTF. As DNA, the CDR3 is TGTGCCTGGGAGGACGGCTACTCTGGGGCCAACGTCCTGACTTTC.

The rearrangement uses TRBV9 and TRBJ2-6; 8 bases map to TRBD1. J lost 4 bases, V lost 0 bases, and 9 bases had no gene match. The CDR3 totals 18 residues. Germline CDR1 and CDR2: SGDLS and YYNGEE. CDR3 DNA sequence: TGTGCCAGCAGCGTAGGGTCAGGGGGCTATAAGGGGGCCAACGTCCTGACTTTC. This sequence encodes CASSVGSGGYKGANVLTF.

The sample holds one count of this clone. The chain recombines TRBV5-1 with TRBJ1-6; D remains unclear. Germline CDR1 reads SGHRS; CDR2 reads YFSETQ. The CDR3 covers 14 residues. V was cut by 1 base and J by 6 bases, with 8 bases left in between. The chain's CDR3 is CASSLTLGNSPLHF. The CDR3 region has the DNA TGCGCCAGCAGCTTGACGCTAGGTAATTCACCCCTCCACTTT.

The J gene is TRBJ1-2, the V gene TRBV6-4; 11 positions agree with TRBD1. Germline CDR1 MRHNA, CDR2 SNTAGT. The trim removed 3 bases at V and 5 bases at J, leaving 5 bases unmatched. The CDR3 is 15 residues long. The CDR3 loop reads CASSEGTGGVYGYTF. The CDR3 DNA reads as TGTGCCAGCAGTGAAGGGACAGGGGGAGTGTATGGCTACACCTTC.

This clone was counted once. The chain couples TRBV29-1 to TRBJ2-2, with 8 nucleotides matching TRBD2. Germline assignment: CDR1 SQVTM and CDR2 ANQGSEA. With V trimmed by 6 bases and J by 4 bases, 13 bases remained unmatched. This CDR3 has 16 residues. The CDR3 sequence: CSVLHSLAGLTGELFF. As DNA, the CDR3 is TGCAGCGTCCTACATTCCCTAGCGGGCCTCACCGGGGAGCTGTTTTTT.

With respect to this clone: Other DNA sequences in this sample translate to the same CDR3. V and J are TRBV5-6 and TRBJ1-2; D remains ambiguous. Trimming removed 5 bases at V and 3 bases at J, with 11 bases between. Germline CDR1 is SGHDT and CDR2 is YYEEEE. The CDR3 length is 13 residues. The CDR3, as DNA: TGTGCCAGCAGTCCTGACATATACTATGGCTACACCTTC. This translates into CASSPDIYYGYTF.

CDR3 DNA: TGCGCCAGCAGCTTGGAGCCGGGGGCATCTGGAGGCTACACCTTC. Translated, it gives CASSLEPGASGGYTF. V and J are TRBV5-1 and TRBJ1-2; TRBD1 might be the D (6 bases). Germline V gene data show CDR1 as SGHRS and CDR2 as YFSETQ. V was cut by 0 bases and J by 8 bases, with 17 bases left in between. The CDR3 has 15 amino acids. The entire variable domain, with the rest obtained from reference TRBV5-1 and TRBJ1-2, is as follows: KAGVTQTPRYLIKTRGQQVTLSCSPISGHRSVSWYQQTPGQGLQFLFEYFSETQRNKGNFPGRFSGRQFSNSRSEMNVSTLELGDSALYLCASSLEPGASGGYTFGSGTRLTVV.

The chain is built from TRBV19 and TRBJ2-1; D is ambiguous. V gave up 8 bases and J gave up 0 bases, with 8 bases separating them. This CDR3 is built from 13 residues. The germline CDR1 and CDR2 sequences are LNHDA and SQIVND (reference sequence). In nucleotides, the CDR3 is TGTGCCAGTCGTTCTACCTCCTACAATGAGCAGTTCTTC. It translates to CASRSTSYNEQFF.

The chain links TRBV9 to TRBJ1-3; unclear D gene. The CDR3 totals 16 residues. The V end was cut by 0 bases, the J end by 0 bases, with 10 bases between. Germline CDR1 and CDR2: SGDLS and YYNGEE. CDR3 in amino acids: CASSVESGSSGNTIYF. The CDR3, as DNA: TGTGCCAGCAGCGTAGAGTCTGGGAGCTCTGGAAACACCATATATTTT.

This chain joins TRBV14 and TRBJ2-5; no clear D gene. From germline, CDR1 is SGHDN and CDR2 FVKESK. This CDR3 region has 11 residues. V dropped 3 bases and J dropped 5 bases, with 4 bases sitting between them. The CDR3 DNA follows: TGTGCCAGCAGCCAGTCGGAGACCCAGTACTTC. Amino acids: CASSQSETQYF.

This chain links TRBV4-1 with TRBJ1-1; 8 bases align to TRBD1. With 4 bases clipped from V and 6 bases from J, the junction kept 7 bases outside the gene matches. CDR1 MGHRA and CDR2 YSYEKL come from the germline V gene. This CDR3 comprises 14 residues. In DNA form, the CDR3 reads TGCGCCAGCAGCCTTGGGACAGGCCACCCTGAAGCTTTCTTT. Protein sequence: CASSLGTGHPEAFF.

The chain is built from TRBV4-3 and TRBJ2-1; no reliable D call. CDR1 and CDR2 (germline): LGHNA, YSLEER. CDR3 size: 16 residues. The germline V and J ends were trimmed by 0 bases and 0 bases, with 9 bases remaining between them. CDR3: CASSQEPQTSYNEQFF. The CDR3 coding sequence is TGCGCCAGCAGCCAAGAGCCACAAACCTCCTACAATGAGCAGTTCTTC.

The rearrangement uses TRBV6-6 and TRBJ1-5; D is perhaps TRBD1 (5 bases). Germline V CDR1 and CDR2: MNHNY, SVGAGI (reference sequence). The CDR3 runs 15 residues. The V gene lost 4 bases and the J gene lost 1 base, with 11 bases spanning the gap. The CDR3 here is CASSFGAPSNQPQHF. In DNA form, the CDR3 reads TGTGCCAGCAGTTTTGGGGCTCCAAGCAATCAGCCCCAGCATTTT.

DNA of the CDR3: TGCGCCAGCAGTATTAGCGGGAAGATCCAAGAGACCCAGTACTTC. Translation gives CASSISGKIQETQYF. The gene calls are TRBV5-1 and TRBJ2-5; 8 bases line up with TRBD2. The germline V gene encodes CDR1 SGHRS and CDR2 YFSETQ. The CDR3 contains 15 residues. V dropped 5 bases and J dropped 1; count of bases not matched to a gene: 7.

This clone was detected only a few times. This rearrangement joins TRBV30 to TRBJ1-4, with TRBD1 identical over 10 bases. Losses at the gene ends were 3 bases for V and 8 bases for J; bases not matched to a gene: 6. From germline, CDR1 is GTSNPN and CDR2 SVGIG (reference sequence). The CDR3 contains 14 residues. The CDR3 is CAWRSGTGDEKLFF. The CDR3 DNA reads TGTGCCTGGAGGAGCGGGACAGGGGACGAAAAACTGTTTTTT.

This clone was counted between two and nine times. J is TRBJ2-1 and V is TRBV7-2; 10 nucleotides align to TRBD2. This CDR3 comprises 17 residues. V was pared by 5 bases and J by 3 bases, with 10 bases of the junction left unmatched. Germline-derived CDR1 and CDR2 are SGHTA and FQGNSA. CDR3 protein: CASSSYPVAGGYNEQFF. CDR3 DNA: TGTGCCAGCAGCAGTTATCCCGTAGCGGGAGGCTACAATGAGCAGTTCTTC.